This T cell receptor (beta chain) was obtained from a study of T-cell reconstitution after alpha-beta-depleted transplantation in children. General study points: Several hundred expanded graft clones reportedly gave rise to the alpha-beta T cells present about two months after transplant. Surviving recipient T cells and intrathymic progenitors accounted for some patients' high TCRbeta diversity at day 60. A year had passed since transplant, and T-cell counts and diversity by then came mostly from newly produced T cells.

About this clonotype: Its antigen is not identified.

The CDR3 contains 13 residues. The J segment lost 4 bases and the V segment lost 6 bases, leaving 6 bases of the junction unmatched. The V gene's germline CDR1 is DFQATT and CDR2 SNEGSKA (reference sequence). Unique molecular identifiers were used to barcode this TCRbeta library. MiXCR, applied by TCRdb to the PCR reads, yields one record per CDR3 protein. The data show some 840,000 distinct CDR3 sequences, roughly 16% seen once. This rearrangement joins TRBV20-1 to TRBJ1-5; 7 nucleotides agree with TRBD1. The receptor's source is a male patient between 10 and 17 years old who had a stem cell transplant for acute lymphoblastic leukemia, so the T cells may come from the graft donor. The sample consisted of PBMCs, mostly from graft donor cells, taken 360 days after TCRalphabeta/CD19-depleted stem cell transplant. The CDR3: CSAKTGVNQPQHF. Here the CDR3 DNA reads TGCAGTGCAAAAACAGGGGTAAATCAGCCCCAGCATTTT.